This TCR beta chain was identified in a study of shared clonotypes between healthy human individuals. Each subset's genomic DNA was split evenly across several immunoSEQ plates. Data came from immunoSEQ multiplex PCR; TCRdb stores just in-frame clones and leaves some out. The table records some 580,000 clones, roughly 97% of them present only once. The CDR3 extends over 15 amino acids. With 4 bases clipped from V and 2 bases from J, the junction kept 7 bases outside the gene matches. CDR1 LNHDA and CDR2 SQIVND come from the germline V gene (reference sequence). The receptor was derived from a woman younger than 45 in good health. The sequenced material came from naive CD4+ T cells sorted from blood. The sample's subset: CD45RA+ positively selected. V and J are TRBV19 and TRBJ1-1; 7 nucleotides agree with TRBD1. The CDR3 DNA is TGTGCCAGTAGTAGACCGGGACAGAGAAACACTGAAGCTTTCTTT. Its translation: CASSRPGQRNTEAFF.